Each of the 18 T cell receptor beta chains below was sequenced from the same sample in a study of blood T cell repertoires in COVID-19 (dated by TCRdb to about 2020). Libraries came from the immunoSEQ multiplex PCR assay. TCRdb took this table from immuneACCESS and kept in-frame rearrangements with V and J called. Such tables lack part of the clones; where checked against another copy, unresolved V genes explain under half of the gap, and the rest is unexplained. This sample is represented by approximately 210,000 clones; roughly 80% of them were singletons. Clones ranked in the top ten supply approximately 8% of the sample. Sequencing was performed on peripheral blood. The origin of the receptors is a woman of 80 years or more with COVID-19, enrolled during active disease.

This clone was observed a single time. A read error may account for a junction end that differs from germline. This chain uses TRBV7-8 with TRBJ1-2; 8 nucleotides match TRBD1. Per the germline V gene, CDR1 is SGHVS and CDR2 is FQNEAQ. The CDR3 totals 16 residues. CDR3 sequence: CASSAHRTRTGSGYTF. Written as DNA, the CDR3 is TGTGCCAGCAGCGCTCATCGTACCAGGACAGGGAGTGGCTACACCTTT.

V usage is TRBV19 and J usage is TRBJ1-2, with unresolved D. The CDR3 consists of 12 residues. The V end was cut by 4 bases, the J end by 5 bases, with 8 bases between. CDR1 LNHDA and CDR2 SQIVND come from the germline V gene (reference sequence). CDR3 region: CASSTRLYGYTF. The CDR3 DNA sequence: TGTGCCAGTAGTACCCGTTTGTATGGCTACACCTTC. The full variable domain, with the rest looked up from reference TRBV19 and TRBJ1-2, is DGGITQSPKYLFRKEGQNVTLSCEQNLNHDAMYWYRQDPGQGLRLIYYSQIVNDFQKGDIAEGYSVSREKKESFPLTVTSAQKNPTAFYLCASSTRLYGYTFGSGTRLTVV.

The chain carries TRBV13 and TRBJ2-7, with 11 bases that match TRBD1. This CDR3 region has 17 residues. Germline V gene data show CDR1 as PRHDT and CDR2 as FYEKMQ (reference sequence). The V gene end was trimmed by 5 bases and the J gene end by 1 base; junction bases not matched to a gene: 10. This CDR3 reads CASSPTPGTGGSYEQYF. The CDR3 DNA is TGTGCCAGCAGCCCCACCCCCGGGACAGGGGGTTCCTACGAGCAGTACTTC. The full variable domain, its missing parts supplied by reference TRBV13 and TRBJ2-7, is AAGVIQSPRHLIKEKRETATLKCYPIPRHDTVYWYQQGPGQDPQFLISFYEKMQSDKGSIPDRFSAQQFSDYHSELNMSSLELGDSALYFCASSPTPGTGGSYEQYFGPGTRLTVT.

This clone was found once. This rearrangement joins TRBV10-3 to TRBJ1-6; D is unclear. The CDR3 has 13 residues. The V end lost 3 bases, the J end lost 11 bases, and 11 bases lay between the germline ends. Germline-derived CDR1 and CDR2 are ENHRY and SYGVKD. The CDR3 reads CAISDETEAPLHF. The CDR3 DNA reads as TGTGCCATCAGTGACGAAACAGAAGCACCCCTCCACTTT.

The chain has TRBV7-2 and TRBJ1-6; D is possibly TRBD1 (5 bases). The germline V and J ends were trimmed by 5 bases and 7 bases, with 12 bases remaining between them. The germline gives CDR1 SGHTA, CDR2 FQGNSA. The CDR3 totals 14 residues. CDR3 DNA sequence: TGTGCCAGCAGCCAGGGACTGAGAAATTCACCCCTCCACTTT. This gives the protein CASSQGLRNSPLHF. Looking up the rest from reference TRBV7-2 and TRBJ1-6 gives the full variable domain: GAGVSQSPSNKVTEKGKDVELRCDPISGHTALYWYRQSLGQGLEFLIYFQGNSAPDKSGLPSDRFSAERTGGSVSTLTIQRTQQEDSAVYLCASSQGLRNSPLHFGNGTRLTVT.

V gene TRBV10-3 combines with J gene TRBJ2-7; 12 nucleotides match TRBD1. With 5 bases clipped from V and 5 bases from J, the junction kept 1 base outside the gene matches. Germline V gene lookup returns CDR1 ENHRY and CDR2 SYGVKD. There are 13 residues in the CDR3. The CDR3 nucleotides are TGTGCCATCAGTAGGGACAGGGGGCACGAGCAGTACTTC. Amino acid sequence: CAISRDRGHEQYF.

J is TRBJ1-3 and V is TRBV15; D ambiguous. The germline V gene has CDR1 LNHNV and CDR2 YYDKDF (reference sequence). The CDR3 runs to 14 residues. V lost 5 bases and J lost 1, with 9 bases in between. Here the CDR3 DNA reads TGTGCCACCAGCCGTTCCAGGTCTGGAAACACCATATATTTT. Its translation is CATSRSRSGNTIYF. Full variable domain (rest looked up from reference TRBV15 and TRBJ1-3): DAMVIQNPRYQVTQFGKPVTLSCSQTLNHNVMYWYQQKSSQAPKLLFHYYDKDFNNEADTPDNFQSRRPNTSFCFLDIRSPGLGDTAMYLCATSRSRSGNTIYFGEGSWLTVV.

The CDR3 reads CASSSPGTVGEQYF. CDR3 sequence (DNA): TGTGCCAGCAGTTCCCCCGGGACAGTGGGTGAGCAGTACTTC. V gene TRBV28 combines with J gene TRBJ2-7; 7 bases are a match to TRBD1. The CDR3 is 14 residues long. The V gene end was trimmed by 4 bases and the J gene end by 7 bases; junction bases not matched to a gene: 10. Germline lookup yields CDR1 MDHEN and CDR2 SYDVKM.

The chain is built from TRBV5-5 and TRBJ1-2, with no clear D. There are 13 residues in the CDR3. Looked up from germline, CDR1 is SGHKS and CDR2 is YYEKEE (reference sequence). V lost 1 base to trimming and J lost 5 bases, with 9 bases between them. Written as DNA, the CDR3 is TGTGCCAGCAGCTTGACCAGCGGGTATGGCTACACCTTC. Translated, it gives CASSLTSGYGYTF. Based on the CDR3 plus reference TRBV5-5 and TRBJ1-2, the full variable domain is DAGVTQSPTHLIKTRGQQVTLRCSPISGHKSVSWYQQVLGQGPQFIFQYYEKEERGRGNFPDRFSARQFPNYSSELNVNALLLGDSALYLCASSLTSGYGYTFGSGTRLTVV.

The chain has TRBV28 and TRBJ1-3; TRBD1 might be the D (6 bases). The CDR3 spans 15 residues. Germline V gives CDR1 MDHEN, CDR2 SYDVKM. Between the trimmed V and J ends, which lost 3 bases and 3 bases, there was a span of 12 bases. CDR3 in amino acids: CASSFSRGDGNTIYF. CDR3 nucleotide sequence: TGTGCCAGCAGTTTTTCCAGGGGTGATGGAAACACCATATATTTT.

The chain carries TRBV27 and TRBJ1-5, with a possible D match to TRBD1 (5 bases). This CDR3 region has 14 residues. CDR1 and CDR2 (germline): MNHEY, SMNVEV (reference sequence). V was clipped by 5 bases and J by 5 bases, with 13 bases between them. CDR3 loop: CASSTRQYDQPQHF. CDR3 nucleotide sequence: TGTGCCAGCAGTACCCGACAGTACGATCAGCCCCAGCATTTT.

The rearrangement joins TRBV29-1 to TRBJ2-1, with TRBD2 matching over 7 bases. The CDR3 is made up of 14 amino acids. Unmatched junction bases numbered 11, after V lost 7 bases and J lost 5 bases. CDR1 SQVTM and CDR2 ANQGSEA come from the germline V gene. The CDR3 is CSGRSGTAHNEQFF. The CDR3 DNA is TGCAGCGGGAGAAGCGGGACCGCCCACAATGAGCAGTTCTTC.

The J gene is TRBJ2-1, the V gene TRBV5-1; 12 nucleotides agree with TRBD2. With V trimmed by 2 bases and J by 1 base, 7 bases remained unmatched. Germline CDR1 and CDR2: SGHRS and YFSETQ. The CDR3 is 18 residues long. CDR3 in amino acids: CASSFLAGGPQSYNEQFF. The CDR3 region has the DNA TGCGCCAGCAGCTTCCTAGCGGGAGGGCCCCAGTCCTACAATGAGCAGTTCTTC.

CDR3 protein: CASSRRGNTYEQYF. The DNA of the CDR3 is TGTGCCAGCAGTCGCCGAGGAAATACCTACGAGCAGTACTTC. The rearrangement links TRBV2 to TRBJ2-7; D is undetermined. CDR1 and CDR2 from the germline V gene are SNHLY and FYNNEI. Trimming took off 5 bases at V and 2 bases at J, with 13 bases between the two ends. The CDR3 runs 14 residues.

J is TRBJ2-7 and V is TRBV28; D gene uncertain. The CDR3 totals 15 residues. V gave up 4 bases and J gave up 4 bases, with 17 bases separating them. Germline CDR1 and CDR2: MDHEN and SYDVKM. The chain's CDR3 is CASSSSTRPFYEQYF. CDR3 in DNA: TGTGCCAGCAGTTCGTCGACACGCCCGTTTTACGAGCAGTACTTC.

This chain joins TRBV28 and TRBJ1-2, with D possibly matching TRBD1 (5 bases). The CDR3 consists of 20 residues. The V and J ends lost 7 bases and 4 bases respectively, with 34 bases between them. Germline values: CDR1 MDHEN, CDR2 SYDVKM. The CDR3 DNA follows: TGTGCCAGCACCTCCCTGGGGCCCACACAGACGTCCCAGTCGGCCTATGGCTACACCTTC. Amino acid sequence: CASTSLGPTQTSQSAYGYTF.

The rearrangement joins TRBV7-3 to TRBJ2-2, with 10 bases matching TRBD1. V gave up 5 bases and J gave up 8 bases; unmatched junction bases: 8. Germline-derived CDR1 and CDR2 are SGHTA and FQGTGA. The CDR3 is 15 amino acids. The CDR3 here is CASSPQTGGGGELFF. The CDR3 region has the DNA TGTGCCAGCAGCCCCCAGACAGGGGGCGGTGGGGAGCTGTTTTTT.

The chain has TRBV29-1 and TRBJ2-3; unclear D gene. CDR3 size: 12 residues. V gave up 1 base and J gave up 7 bases, with 9 bases separating them. Germline CDR1 reads SQVTM; CDR2 reads ANQGSEA. CDR3: CSVEVGLNTQYF. The CDR3 bases are TGCAGCGTTGAAGTGGGCCTAAATACGCAGTATTTT.